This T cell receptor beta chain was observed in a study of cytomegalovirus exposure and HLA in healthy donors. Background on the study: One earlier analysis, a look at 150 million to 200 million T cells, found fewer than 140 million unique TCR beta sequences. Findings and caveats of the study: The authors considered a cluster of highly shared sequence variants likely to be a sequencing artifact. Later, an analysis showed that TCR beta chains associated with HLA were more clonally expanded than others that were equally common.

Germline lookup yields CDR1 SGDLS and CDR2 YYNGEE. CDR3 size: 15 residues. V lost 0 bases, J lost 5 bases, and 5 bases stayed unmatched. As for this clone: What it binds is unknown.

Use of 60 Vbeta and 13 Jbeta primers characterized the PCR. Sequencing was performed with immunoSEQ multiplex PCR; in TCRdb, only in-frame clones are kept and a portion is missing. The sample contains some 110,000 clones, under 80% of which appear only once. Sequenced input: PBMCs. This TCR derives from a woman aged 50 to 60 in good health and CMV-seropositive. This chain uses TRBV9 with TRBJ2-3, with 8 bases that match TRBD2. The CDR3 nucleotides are TGTGCCAGCAGCGTAGCGGGGGGGCAGGTAGATACGCAGTATTTT. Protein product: CASSVAGGQVDTQYF.